This TCR beta chain was identified during a study of blood T cell repertoires in COVID-19. This CDR3 has 13 amino acids. V lost 6 bases and J lost 8, with 16 bases in between. Germline V CDR1 and CDR2: SEHNR, FQNEAQ (reference sequence). Data came from immunoSEQ multiplex PCR; TCRdb stores just in-frame clones and leaves some out. The sample comprises more than 300,000 clones, nearly 90% of which are singletons, and under 6% rests with the top ten. The sequencing sample was made of PBMCs or T cells enriched from blood (not recorded which). The source is a woman younger than 45 who had recovered from COVID-19. The chain recombines TRBV7-9 with TRBJ1-1; D perhaps matches TRBD1 (6 bases). The CDR3, as DNA: TGTGCCAGCAGATACGGGACAACGCTAGAAGCTTTCTTT. Amino acids: CASRYGTTLEAFF. Variable domain in full (rest from reference TRBV7-9 and TRBJ1-1): DTGVSQNPRHKITKRGQNVTFRCDPISEHNRLYWYRQTLGQGPEFLTYFQNEAQLEKSRLLSDRFSAERPKGSFSTLEIQRTEQGDSAMYLCASRYGTTLEAFFGQGTRLTVV.